What follows is one TCR beta chain and its context. Its antigen is not identified. Other DNA sequences in the sample encode the same CDR3. The sample comes from a study of cytomegalovirus exposure and HLA in healthy donors. The study, taken as a whole, reports: For most subjects, TCR beta sequences were reported to predict HLA-A and HLA-B alleles with accuracy. Researchers reported in a later analysis that common viral pathogens appeared linked to several top clusters. According to the study, 160 or so TCR beta chains were cytomegalovirus-associated. In a later analysis, TCR beta V- and J-gene trimming was associated with a missense DCLRE1C variant.

The study ran its PCR with 60 Vbeta and 13 Jbeta primers. Produced via immunoSEQ multiplex PCR; TCRdb's table is partial and in-frame only. The sample lists 140,000 or so clones; more than 60% were seen once. The TCR was taken from a woman aged 60-75 years in good health and CMV-seronegative. Source material: PBMCs.

CDR3 region: CASSEATGRAYNEQFF. The CDR3 DNA sequence: TGTGCCAGCAGTGAAGCGACCGGGAGGGCCTACAATGAGCAGTTCTTC. The V gene is TRBV2, the J gene TRBJ2-1; 8 positions match TRBD2. Germline-derived CDR1 and CDR2 are SNHLY and FYNNEI. This CDR3 has 16 amino acids. V was clipped by 0 bases and J by 2 bases; unmatched bases: 3.